Presented here are 3 T cell receptor beta chains from one specimen sequenced in a study of siplizumab effects on memory and regulatory T cells. Sequencing was performed with immunoSEQ multiplex PCR; in TCRdb, only in-frame clones are kept and a portion is missing. The data show some 63,000 clones, 90% to 98% seen once. Material: naive CD8+ T cells sorted from blood. These receptors all come from a human donor in good health.

This sequence joins TRBV27 and TRBJ1-2, with a tentative D call TRBD1 (6 bases). The CDR3 consists of 13 residues. Trimming pared 6 bases from V and 1 base from J, leaving 9 bases between. Germline loops: CDR1 MNHEY, CDR2 SMNVEV (reference sequence). In DNA, the CDR3 is TGTGCCAGCAGGTTGGACAGTAACTATGGCTACACCTTC. Translation: CASRLDSNYGYTF.

The chain combines TRBV4-2 with TRBJ1-3, with 8 bases fitting TRBD1. CDR3 length: 20 residues. Germline trimming cut 2 bases from V and 0 bases from J; bases unmatched to any gene: 15. The germline gives CDR1 LGHNA, CDR2 YNFKEQ. CDR3 residues: CASSQSPVLTGAISGNTIYF. CDR3 DNA: TGTGCCAGCAGCCAAAGTCCAGTTTTGACAGGGGCAATCTCTGGAAACACCATATATTTT.

Details on this clone: Compared with germline, one end of the junction differs, possibly owing to a read error. The V call is TRBV4-3, the J call TRBJ1-4; D call uncertain. The CDR3 spans 14 residues. Germline CDR1 is LGHNA and CDR2 is YSLEER. The DNA for the CDR3 is TGCGCCAGCAACCAAGTGCGGGGAAGCGAAAAACTGTTTTTT. This encodes CASNQVRGSEKLFF.